This TCR beta chain was observed in a study of blood T cell repertoires in COVID-19. Study summary: PBMCs, B-cell-depleted T cells, or T cells were the source of the cDNA or gDNA that made up the material.

The CDR3 length is 16 residues. Germline trimming cut 1 base from V and 7 bases from J; bases unmatched to any gene: 8. The germline gives CDR1 LGHNT, CDR2 FRNRAP. Seattle cases were enrolled at active infection and followed longitudinally. Per the study methods: Researchers report that nucleated cell counts were estimated from reference gene primer amplification. Repertoires were generated with immunoSEQ multiplex PCR, while TCRdb's copy carries only in-frame clones and drops some. V, J and clone size derive from that table, while D and trimming were established from the DNA sequence. The sample lists about 240,000 clones, roughly 86% seen once, with about 10% in the top ten. This clone was detected only once.

This clonotype originated in a woman between 45 and 60 years old with COVID-19, enrolled during active disease. The J gene is TRBJ2-2, the V gene TRBV12-5, with 8 bases lining up with TRBD1. Sequenced: peripheral blood. The CDR3 region is CASGLARDRRDGELFF. Here the CDR3 DNA reads TGTGCTAGTGGTTTGGCCAGGGACAGGCGGGACGGGGAGCTGTTTTTT.